The TCR beta chain under discussion was sequenced for a study of cytomegalovirus exposure and HLA in healthy donors. CDR3 length equals 14 residues. The V and J ends lost 3 bases and 3 bases, in that order; junction bases with no gene match: 3. CDR1 is LNHDA and CDR2 is SQIVND in the germline V gene (reference sequence). The PCR was carried out with 60 Vbeta primers and 13 Jbeta primers. Produced via immunoSEQ multiplex PCR; TCRdb's table is partial and in-frame only. This table holds roughly 160,000 clones, 80% to 90% found once. Comments on this clone: No antigen is known for it.

Study results and limitations: The productive fraction for most TCR beta V segments was about 90% or about 30% in an earlier analysis.

Source material: PBMCs. The chain links TRBV19 to TRBJ1-2; 8 nucleotides align to TRBD1. The receptor comes from a young man in good health and CMV-seropositive. This CDR3 reads CASSILDRDYGYTF. The CDR3 DNA sequence: TGTGCCAGTAGTATCCTGGACAGGGACTATGGCTACACCTTC.